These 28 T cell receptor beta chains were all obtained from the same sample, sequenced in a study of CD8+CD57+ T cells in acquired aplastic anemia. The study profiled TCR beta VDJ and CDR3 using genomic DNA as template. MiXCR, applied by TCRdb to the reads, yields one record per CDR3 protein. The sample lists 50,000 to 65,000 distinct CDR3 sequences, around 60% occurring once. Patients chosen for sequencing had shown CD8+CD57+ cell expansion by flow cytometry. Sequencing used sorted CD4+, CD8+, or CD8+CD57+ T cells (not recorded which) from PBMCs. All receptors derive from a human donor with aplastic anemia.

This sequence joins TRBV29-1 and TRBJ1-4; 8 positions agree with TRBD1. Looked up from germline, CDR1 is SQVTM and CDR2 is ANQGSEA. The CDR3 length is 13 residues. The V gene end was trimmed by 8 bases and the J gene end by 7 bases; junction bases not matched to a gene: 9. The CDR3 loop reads CSFEDREAEKLFF. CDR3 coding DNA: TGCAGCTTCGAGGACAGGGAGGCTGAAAAACTGTTTTTT.

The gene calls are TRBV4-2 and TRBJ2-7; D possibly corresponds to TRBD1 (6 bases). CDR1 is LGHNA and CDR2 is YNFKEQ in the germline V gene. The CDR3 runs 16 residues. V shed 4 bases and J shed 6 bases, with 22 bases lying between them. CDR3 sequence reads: CASSPKGENGLGEQYF. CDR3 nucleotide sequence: TGTGCCAGCAGCCCCAAGGGGGAAAACGGGTTGGGCGAGCAGTACTTC.

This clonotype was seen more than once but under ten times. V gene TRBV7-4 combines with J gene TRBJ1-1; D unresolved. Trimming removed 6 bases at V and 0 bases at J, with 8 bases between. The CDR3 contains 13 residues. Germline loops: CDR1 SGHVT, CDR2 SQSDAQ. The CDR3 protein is CASSLDMNTEAFF. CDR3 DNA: TGTGCCAGCAGTCTCGACATGAACACTGAAGCTTTCTTT.

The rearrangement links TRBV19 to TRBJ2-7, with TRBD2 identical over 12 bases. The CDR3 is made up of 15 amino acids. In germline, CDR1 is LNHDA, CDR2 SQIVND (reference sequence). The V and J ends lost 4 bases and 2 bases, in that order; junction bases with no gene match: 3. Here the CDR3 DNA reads TGTGCCAGTAGTAGGACTAGCGGGGACGCCTACGAGCAGTACTTC. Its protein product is CASSRTSGDAYEQYF.

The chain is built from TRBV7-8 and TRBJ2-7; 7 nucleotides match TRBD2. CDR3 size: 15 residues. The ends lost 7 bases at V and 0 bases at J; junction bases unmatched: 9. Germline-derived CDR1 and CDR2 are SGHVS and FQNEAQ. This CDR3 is CASNRGRGGSYEQYF. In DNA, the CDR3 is TGTGCCAGCAACCGAGGGAGGGGAGGCTCCTACGAGCAGTACTTC.

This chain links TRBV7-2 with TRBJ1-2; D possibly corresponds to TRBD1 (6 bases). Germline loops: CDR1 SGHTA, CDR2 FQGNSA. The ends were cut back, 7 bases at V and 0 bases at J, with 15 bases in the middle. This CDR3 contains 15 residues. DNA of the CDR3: TGTGCCAGCACCCCCGACAGGACCTCTAACTATGGCTACACCTTC. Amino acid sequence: CASTPDRTSNYGYTF.

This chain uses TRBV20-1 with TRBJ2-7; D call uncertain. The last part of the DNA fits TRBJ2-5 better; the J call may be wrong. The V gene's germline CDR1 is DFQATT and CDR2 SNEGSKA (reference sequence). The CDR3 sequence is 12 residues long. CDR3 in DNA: TGCAGTGCTATGCAGGCCCAAGAGACCCAGTACTTC. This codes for CSAMQAQETQYF.

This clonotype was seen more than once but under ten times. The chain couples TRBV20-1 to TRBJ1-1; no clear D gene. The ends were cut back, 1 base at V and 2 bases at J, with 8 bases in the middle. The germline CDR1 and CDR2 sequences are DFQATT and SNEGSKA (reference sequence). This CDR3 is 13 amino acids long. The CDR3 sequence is CSARVPINTEAFF. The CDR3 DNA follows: TGCAGTGCTAGAGTCCCAATTAACACTGAAGCTTTCTTT.

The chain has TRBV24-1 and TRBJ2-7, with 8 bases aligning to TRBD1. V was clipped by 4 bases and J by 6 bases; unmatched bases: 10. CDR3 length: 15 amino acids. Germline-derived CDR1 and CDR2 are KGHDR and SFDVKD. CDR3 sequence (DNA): TGTGCCACCAGTGACCCTGGGACAGGAGTATGCGAGCAGTACTTC. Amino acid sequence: CATSDPGTGVCEQYF.

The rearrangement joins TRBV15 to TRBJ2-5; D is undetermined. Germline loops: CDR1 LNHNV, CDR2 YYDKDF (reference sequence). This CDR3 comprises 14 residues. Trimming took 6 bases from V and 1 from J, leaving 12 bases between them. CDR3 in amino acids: CATRGSDGQETQYF. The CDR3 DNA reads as TGTGCCACCAGGGGGTCCGACGGCCAAGAGACCCAGTACTTC.

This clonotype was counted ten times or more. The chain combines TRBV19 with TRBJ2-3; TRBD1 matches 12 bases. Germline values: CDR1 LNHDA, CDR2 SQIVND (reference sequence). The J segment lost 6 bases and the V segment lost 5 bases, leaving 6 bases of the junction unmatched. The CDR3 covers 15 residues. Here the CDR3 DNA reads TGTGCCAGTAGTCCACGGGACAGGGGGCCGGATACGCAGTATTTT. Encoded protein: CASSPRDRGPDTQYF.

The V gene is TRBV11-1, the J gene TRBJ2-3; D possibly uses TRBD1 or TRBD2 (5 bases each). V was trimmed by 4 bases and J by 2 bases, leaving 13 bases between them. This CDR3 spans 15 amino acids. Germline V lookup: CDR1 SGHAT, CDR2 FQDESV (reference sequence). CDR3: CASSSSGTDTDTQYF. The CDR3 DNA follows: TGTGCCAGCAGCTCGTCCGGGACGGACACAGATACGCAGTATTTT.

CDR3 in amino acids: CSAGTNSYNEQFF. The CDR3 DNA is TGCAGCGCCGGCACTAACTCCTACAATGAGCAGTTCTTC. V is TRBV29-1 and J is TRBJ2-1, with D unresolved. This CDR3 has 13 residues. V lost 7 bases and J lost 0, with 10 bases in between. Germline loops: CDR1 SQVTM, CDR2 ANQGSEA.

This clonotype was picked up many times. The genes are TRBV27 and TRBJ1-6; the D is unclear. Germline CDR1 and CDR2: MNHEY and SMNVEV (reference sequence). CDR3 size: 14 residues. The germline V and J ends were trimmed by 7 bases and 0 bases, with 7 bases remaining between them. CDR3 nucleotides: TGTGCCAGCACTCCGAGCTCCTATAATTCACCCCTCCACTTT. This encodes CASTPSSYNSPLHF.

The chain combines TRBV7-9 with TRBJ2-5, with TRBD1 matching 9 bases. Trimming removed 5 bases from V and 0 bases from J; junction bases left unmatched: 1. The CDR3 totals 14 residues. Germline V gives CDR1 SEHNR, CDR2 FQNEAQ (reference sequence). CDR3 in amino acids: CASSRTGDQETQYF. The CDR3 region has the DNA TGTGCCAGCAGCCGGACAGGGGACCAAGAGACCCAGTACTTC.

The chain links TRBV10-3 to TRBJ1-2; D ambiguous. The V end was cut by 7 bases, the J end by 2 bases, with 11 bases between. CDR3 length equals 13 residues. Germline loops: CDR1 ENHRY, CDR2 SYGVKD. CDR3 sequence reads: CAITPEGNYGYTF. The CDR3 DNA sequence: TGTGCCATCACGCCGGAGGGAAACTATGGCTACACCTTC.

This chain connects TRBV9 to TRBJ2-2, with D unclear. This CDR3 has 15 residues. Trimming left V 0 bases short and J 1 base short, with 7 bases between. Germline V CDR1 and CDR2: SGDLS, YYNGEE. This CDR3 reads CASSVGAENTGELFF. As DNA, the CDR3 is TGTGCCAGCAGCGTAGGCGCGGAGAACACCGGGGAGCTGTTTTTT.

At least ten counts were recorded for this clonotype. CDR3 amino acids: CASSSQKETQYF. The DNA of the CDR3 is TGTGCCAGCAGCTCTCAAAAAGAGACCCAGTACTTC. The chain joins TRBV5-4 to TRBJ2-5; D is unclear. Germline-derived CDR1 and CDR2 are SGHNT and YYREEE (reference sequence). The CDR3 contains 12 residues. Trimming took off 3 bases at V and 3 bases at J, with 6 bases between the two ends.

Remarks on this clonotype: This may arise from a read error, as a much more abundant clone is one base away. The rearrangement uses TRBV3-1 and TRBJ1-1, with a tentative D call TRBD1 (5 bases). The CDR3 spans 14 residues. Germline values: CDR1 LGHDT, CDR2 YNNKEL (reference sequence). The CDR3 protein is CASSQRGMNTEALF. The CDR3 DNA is TGTGCCAGCAGCCAACGGGGGATGAACACTGAAGCTCTCTTT.

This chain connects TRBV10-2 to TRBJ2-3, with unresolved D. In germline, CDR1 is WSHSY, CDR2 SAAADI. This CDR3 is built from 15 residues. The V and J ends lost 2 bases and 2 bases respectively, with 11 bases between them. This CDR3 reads CASSEIGEPTDTQYF. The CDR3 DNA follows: TGCGCCAGCAGTGAGATTGGTGAGCCCACAGATACGCAGTATTTT.

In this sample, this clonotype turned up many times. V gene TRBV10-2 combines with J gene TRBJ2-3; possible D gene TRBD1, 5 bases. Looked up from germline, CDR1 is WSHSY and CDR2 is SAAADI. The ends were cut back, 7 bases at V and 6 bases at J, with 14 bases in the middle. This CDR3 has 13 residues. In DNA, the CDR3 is TGCGCCAGCAACCCCGGACAAGTGGATACGCAGTATTTT. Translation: CASNPGQVDTQYF.

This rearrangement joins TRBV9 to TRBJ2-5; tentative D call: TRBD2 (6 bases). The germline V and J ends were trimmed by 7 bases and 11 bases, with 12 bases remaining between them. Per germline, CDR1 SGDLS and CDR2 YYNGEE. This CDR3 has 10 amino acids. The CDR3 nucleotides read TGTGCCAGCGCGGGGAATGGGCAGTACTTC. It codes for CASAGNGQYF.

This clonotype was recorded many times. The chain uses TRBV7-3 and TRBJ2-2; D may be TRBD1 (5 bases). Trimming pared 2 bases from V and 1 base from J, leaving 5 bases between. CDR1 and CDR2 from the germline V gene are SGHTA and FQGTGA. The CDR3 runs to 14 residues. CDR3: CASSLDRNTGELFF. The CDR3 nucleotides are TGTGCCAGCAGCTTAGACAGGAACACCGGGGAGCTGTTTTTT. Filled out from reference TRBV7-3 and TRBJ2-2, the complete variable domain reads GAGVSQTPSNKVTEKGKYVELRCDPISGHTALYWYRQSLGQGPEFLIYFQGTGAADDSGLPNDRFFAVRPEGSVSTLKIQRTERGDSAVYLCASSLDRNTGELFFGEGSRLTVL.

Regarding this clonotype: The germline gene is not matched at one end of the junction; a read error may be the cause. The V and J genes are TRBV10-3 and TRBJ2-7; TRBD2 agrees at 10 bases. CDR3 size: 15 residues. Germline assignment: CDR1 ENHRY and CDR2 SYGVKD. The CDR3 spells CASSPRAGGGHEQYF. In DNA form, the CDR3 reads TGTGCCAGCAGTCCCCGAGCGGGGGGGGGCCACGAGCAGTACTTC.

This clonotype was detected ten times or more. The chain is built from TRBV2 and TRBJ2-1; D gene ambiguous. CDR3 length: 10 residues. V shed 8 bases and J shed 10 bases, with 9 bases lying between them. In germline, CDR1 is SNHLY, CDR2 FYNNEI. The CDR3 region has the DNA TGTGCCAGCGGCGGAAGGGAGCAGTTCTTC. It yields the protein CASGGREQFF.

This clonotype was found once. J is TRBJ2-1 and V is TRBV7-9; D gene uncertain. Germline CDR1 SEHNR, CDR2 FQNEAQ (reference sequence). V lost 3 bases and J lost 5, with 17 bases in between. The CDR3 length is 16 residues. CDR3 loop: CASSLKGIGRNNEQFF. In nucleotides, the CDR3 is TGTGCCAGCAGCTTGAAGGGAATAGGGCGCAACAATGAGCAGTTCTTC.

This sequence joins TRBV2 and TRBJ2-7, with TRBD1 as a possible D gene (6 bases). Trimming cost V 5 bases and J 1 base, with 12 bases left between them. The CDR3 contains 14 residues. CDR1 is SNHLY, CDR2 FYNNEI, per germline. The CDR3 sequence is CASSRQVTSYEQYF. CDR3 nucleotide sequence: TGTGCCAGCAGTAGACAGGTCACATCCTACGAGCAGTACTTC.

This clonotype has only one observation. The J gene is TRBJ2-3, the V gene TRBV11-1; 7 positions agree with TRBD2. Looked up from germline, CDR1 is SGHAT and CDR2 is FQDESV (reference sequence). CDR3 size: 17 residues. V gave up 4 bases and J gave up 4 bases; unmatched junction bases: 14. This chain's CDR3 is CASSSLGGSWQPDTQYF. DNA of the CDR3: TGTGCCAGCAGCTCGCTCGGGGGGTCCTGGCAACCAGATACGCAGTATTTT.